This entry concerns a single T cell receptor beta chain. A multiplex PCR was run with 60 Vbeta primers and 13 Jbeta primers. Clones were read by immunoSEQ multiplex PCR, and TCRdb kept only the in-frame ones, dropping some. Among about 150,000 clones listed, less than 90% were seen once. This record belongs to a study of cytomegalovirus exposure and HLA in healthy donors. The sample comprised PBMCs. This sequence originates from a male donor in good health and CMV-seropositive.

CDR3: CASTRDKVYEQYF. DNA of the CDR3: TGTGCCAGCACCCGGGACAAAGTTTACGAGCAGTACTTC. The V gene is TRBV2, the J gene TRBJ2-7; D might be TRBD1 (6 bases). Trimming took 7 bases from V and 4 from J, leaving 14 bases between them. The V gene's germline CDR1 is SNHLY and CDR2 FYNNEI. This CDR3 region has 13 residues.